This TCR beta chain emerged from a study of blood T cell repertoires in COVID-19. Study in general: The samples span acute and convalescent COVID-19 from the United States, Italy and Spain.

Germline-derived CDR1 and CDR2 are SGHRS and YFSETQ. The CDR3 totals 16 residues. V gave up 4 bases and J gave up 0 bases, with 16 bases separating them. Clones were read by immunoSEQ multiplex PCR, and TCRdb kept only the in-frame ones, dropping some. The sample consists of about 41,000 clones, about 86% of them appearing once. It was during active infection that Seattle patients were enrolled and then longitudinally followed. The clonotype comes from a man aged 40-49 years with COVID-19, enrolled during active disease. The sample taken for sequencing was peripheral blood. The chain combines TRBV5-1 with TRBJ2-5, with D possibly matching TRBD2 (7 bases). Here the CDR3 DNA reads TGCGCCAGCAGCAGGGGGGGACTTCTGTACCAAGAGACCCAGTACTTC. The encoded protein is CASSRGGLLYQETQYF.